These 17 T cell receptor beta chains came from one sample sequenced in a study of blood T cells in healthy people across ages. Using a J-beta primer mix together with a sample-barcoded 5' primer, a second PCR was run for roughly 7 to 12 cycles. Via MiXCR, TCRdb re-called the 5' RACE reads, giving one row per CDR3 protein. The repertoire includes about 940,000 distinct CDR3 sequences, under 50% of them detected once, and roughly 13% sits in the top ten. Sequencing used blood. The receptors were sampled from a man between 25 and 39 years old in good health.

This clonotype occurred a few times. This chain connects TRBV2 to TRBJ2-1; perhaps TRBD1 as D (6 bases). The CDR3 length is 14 residues. Looked up from germline, CDR1 is SNHLY and CDR2 is FYNNEI. V lost 6 bases, J lost 3 bases, and 12 bases lay in between. The DNA for the CDR3 is TGTGCCAGCAGCCGGGACACTCGCTACAATGAGCAGTTCTTC. This sequence encodes CASSRDTRYNEQFF.

The V and J genes are TRBV5-5 and TRBJ1-2; D is uncertain. CDR1 is SGHKS, CDR2 YYEKEE, per germline (reference sequence). The V gene lost 0 bases and the J gene lost 8 bases, with 11 bases spanning the gap. The CDR3 extends over 13 amino acids. DNA for the CDR3: TGTGCCAGCAGCTTGGCCGGGGTGGGCGGCTACACCTTC. It specifies CASSLAGVGGYTF.

The chain combines TRBV7-2 with TRBJ1-1, with 7 bases matching TRBD1. V lost 7 bases to trimming and J lost 3 bases; unmatched junction nucleotides: 11. This CDR3 has 15 residues. Germline CDR1 and CDR2: SGHTA and FQGNSA. The CDR3 region is CASTNTGVGHTEAFF. DNA for the CDR3: TGTGCCAGCACCAACACAGGGGTAGGGCACACTGAAGCTTTCTTT.

Comment on this clonotype: Being one base from a much bigger clone, this may be a read error. The genes are TRBV7-2 and TRBJ1-5; D gene uncertain. Germline assignment: CDR1 SGHTA and CDR2 FQGNSA. The CDR3 contains 12 residues. The CDR3 DNA is TGTGTCAGCAGCCGGAGCAATCAGCCCCAGCATTTT. Its translation: CVSSRSNQPQHF.

The chain is built from TRBV9 and TRBJ2-1; tentatively, D is TRBD1 (6 bases). This CDR3 contains 12 residues. Trimming removed 3 bases at V and 9 bases at J, with 10 bases between. Germline-derived CDR1 and CDR2 are SGDLS and YYNGEE. CDR3 sequence: CASSDVQGEQFF. The CDR3 DNA sequence: TGTGCCAGCAGCGATGTACAGGGTGAGCAGTTCTTC. The variable domain in full, with the rest retrieved from reference TRBV9 and TRBJ2-1, is DSGVTQTPKHLITATGQRVTLRCSPRSGDLSVYWYQQSLDQGLQFLIQYYNGEERAKGNILERFSAQQFPDLHSELNLSSLELGDSALYFCASSDVQGEQFFGPGTRLTVL.

The V call is TRBV7-9, the J call TRBJ2-5; D remains unclear. Germline V lookup: CDR1 SEHNR, CDR2 FQNEAQ (reference sequence). The CDR3 loop spans 17 amino acids. V dropped 1 base and J dropped 11 bases, with 26 bases sitting between them. The DNA for the CDR3 is TGTGCCAGCAGCTTAGTTGGAGATTCTAGTTACCACAATGAGCAGTACTTC. The encoded protein is CASSLVGDSSYHNEQYF. The full variable domain, in which reference TRBV7-9 and TRBJ2-5 provide the parts outside the CDR3, is DTGVSQNPRHKITKRGQNVTFRCDPISEHNRLYWYRQTLGQGPEFLTYFQNEAQLEKSRLLSDRFSAERPKGSFSTLEIQRTEQGDSAMYLCASSLVGDSSYHNEQYFGPGTRLLVL.

J is TRBJ1-1 and V is TRBV5-1; perhaps TRBD1 as D (6 bases). The V gene's germline CDR1 is SGHRS and CDR2 YFSETQ. This CDR3 region has 16 residues. V lost 1 base and J lost 3, with 16 bases in between. The CDR3 protein is CASSLMQGLSHTEAFF. The CDR3 bases are TGCGCCAGCAGCTTGATGCAGGGGTTGTCTCACACTGAAGCTTTCTTT.

This clonotype appeared a few times. The rearrangement links TRBV7-2 to TRBJ2-7; D remains ambiguous. Per germline, CDR1 SGHTA and CDR2 FQGNSA. The CDR3 has 15 amino acids. Trimming took 2 bases from V and 6 from J, leaving 17 bases between them. The CDR3 sequence: CASSLNVGARLEQYF. For the CDR3, the DNA is TGTGCCAGCAGCTTAAACGTTGGAGCTAGACTCGAGCAGTACTTC. The variable domain in full, with the rest retrieved from reference TRBV7-2 and TRBJ2-7, is GAGVSQSPSNKVTEKGKDVELRCDPISGHTALYWYRQSLGQGLEFLIYFQGNSAPDKSGLPSDRFSAERTGGSVSTLTIQRTQQEDSAVYLCASSLNVGARLEQYFGPGTRLTVT.

The rearrangement joins TRBV4-3 to TRBJ2-3; the D gene is possibly TRBD1 (6 bases). The V gene lost 0 bases and the J gene lost 2 bases, with 12 bases spanning the gap. CDR1 and CDR2 from the germline V gene are LGHNA and YSLEER. This CDR3 has 16 amino acids. CDR3 bases: TGCGCCAGCAGCCAAGACCGCAGGGGCTACACAGATACGCAGTATTTT. Protein sequence: CASSQDRRGYTDTQYF.

The V and J genes are TRBV12-3 or TRBV12-4 and TRBJ1-3; D might be TRBD1 (6 bases). This CDR3 comprises 14 residues. The V gene lost 2 bases and the J gene lost 9 bases, with 14 bases spanning the gap. This chain's CDR3 is CASSLQGTRGTIYF. The DNA of the CDR3 is TGTGCCAGCAGTTTACAGGGGACCCGAGGCACCATATATTTT.

The rearrangement joins TRBV6-1 to TRBJ1-2, with D possibly TRBD1 on 5 matching bases. The CDR3 extends over 16 amino acids. Deletions cut 5 bases from V and 1 base from J, with 17 bases between. Germline CDR1 is MNHNS and CDR2 is SASEGT. This chain's CDR3 is CASSPGTIRSNYGYTF. CDR3 sequence (DNA): TGTGCCAGCAGTCCCGGGACGATTAGAAGTAACTATGGCTACACCTTC.

The rearrangement joins TRBV9 to TRBJ1-4; 10 nucleotides align to TRBD1. V was clipped by 3 bases and J by 7 bases; unmatched bases: 6. Germline CDR1 is SGDLS and CDR2 is YYNGEE. The CDR3 is made up of 15 amino acids. CDR3 DNA: TGTGCCAGCAGCGACCGGACAGGGGGATTTGAAAAACTGTTTTTT. It codes for CASSDRTGGFEKLFF. The whole variable domain, remainder taken from reference TRBV9 and TRBJ1-4, is DSGVTQTPKHLITATGQRVTLRCSPRSGDLSVYWYQQSLDQGLQFLIQYYNGEERAKGNILERFSAQQFPDLHSELNLSSLELGDSALYFCASSDRTGGFEKLFFGSGTQLSVL.

The V and J genes are TRBV20-1 and TRBJ2-4, with no clear D. The J call may be in error: the DNA end matches TRBJ2-7 better. CDR3 length equals 13 residues. CDR1 and CDR2 (germline): DFQATT, SNEGSKA (reference sequence). The CDR3 DNA is TGCAGTGCTAGAAAGGGTATGACCTACGAGCAGTACTTC. It is translated as CSARKGMTYEQYF.

This clonotype turned up a few times. The J gene is TRBJ2-3, the V gene TRBV9; the match to TRBD1 covers 10 bases. V was clipped by 4 bases and J by 1 base; unmatched bases: 6. Germline lookup yields CDR1 SGDLS and CDR2 YYNGEE. The CDR3 runs to 16 residues. CDR3 nucleotides: TGTGCCAGCAGCCCCGGCGGGACAGGGGGCACAGATACGCAGTATTTT. Translated, it gives CASSPGGTGGTDTQYF.

This rearrangement joins TRBV28 to TRBJ2-1; 9 positions match TRBD1. The V gene end was trimmed by 6 bases and the J gene end by 7 bases; junction bases not matched to a gene: 10. CDR3 length: 15 amino acids. CDR1 and CDR2 (germline): MDHEN, SYDVKM. The chain's CDR3 is CASSQRPTGGNEQFF. CDR3 coding DNA: TGTGCCAGCAGCCAAAGACCGACAGGGGGGAATGAGCAGTTCTTC.

The chain links TRBV21-1 to TRBJ2-4; the table's TRBD2 call for D was not verified on the DNA. TRBV21-1 has pseudogene status. The CDR3 sequence is 17 residues long. CDR3 bases: TGTGCCAGCAGCAAAGCCAGACCGGAGGGAGCCAAAAACATTCAGTACTTC. The encoded protein is CASSKARPEGAKNIQYF.

This clonotype has only one observation. The chain joins TRBV12-3 or TRBV12-4 to TRBJ1-1; 9 nucleotides match TRBD1. V dropped 6 bases and J dropped 7; count of bases not matched to a gene: 21. The CDR3 has 18 residues. The CDR3 sequence is CASRNVRGTGTGSVEAFF. The CDR3 DNA reads as TGTGCCAGCAGAAACGTAAGGGGTACCGGGACAGGGTCTGTTGAAGCTTTCTTT.